These T cell receptor beta chains were read from a single sample in a study of memory CD4+ T cells and cytomegalovirus serostatus. Libraries were prepared by immunoSEQ multiplex PCR; TCRdb keeps only in-frame clonotypes and omits some of them. The data hold about 39,000 clones, with around 79% observed a single time. Sequencing was performed on memory CD4+ T cells from blood. These receptors came from an adult in good health and CMV-seronegative. CDR3s include the opening cysteine and the closing phenylalanine or tryptophan. Fields, in order: CDR3 length, D gene, J gene, clone size, V gene, CDR3 DNA, CDR3 protein. The D gene is left open where the match is weak. Expanded clones get a size class; other rows say once, few or many, or leave the size out.

15	TRBD1	TRBJ2-7	NA	TRBV25-1	TGTGCCAGCAGTGATCCGGGACAGACTTCCTACGAGCAGTACTTC	CASSDPGQTSYEQYF
16	TRBD1	TRBJ2-1	NA	TRBV5-1	TGCGCCAGCAGCTCGGAAGGGGACAGGGGTAAAAGTGAGCAGTTCTTC	CASSSEGDRGKSEQFF
14	TRBD1	TRBJ2-2	NA	TRBV9	TGTGCCAGCCGGGGACAGGCGAACACCGGGGAGCTGTTTTTT	CASRGQANTGELFF
15	NA	TRBJ1-6	NA	TRBV15	TGTGCCACCAGCAGAGATGGTCCTACTAATTCACCCCTCCACTTT	CATSRDGPTNSPLHF
16	TRBD1	TRBJ2-7	once	TRBV13	TGTGCCAGCAGCTTGGGGACCGGGACAGGGACCTACGAGCAGTACTTC	CASSLGTGTGTYEQYF
15	NA	TRBJ1-5	NA	TRBV7-3	TGTGCCAGCAGTCCGAGTGGGACCCCCGATCAGCCCCAGCATTTT	CASSPSGTPDQPQHF
19	NA	TRBJ1-1	NA	TRBV5-1	TGCGCCAGCAGCTTAGGATATGGGTCTTGGGCAGTGAGGAACACTGAAGCTTTCTTT	CASSLGYGSWAVRNTEAFF
17	NA	TRBJ2-6	NA	TRBV9	TGTGCCAGCAGCGGTTACGGCGGTTTGTCTGGGGCCAACGTCCTGACTTTC	CASSGYGGLSGANVLTF
16	TRBD2	TRBJ2-5	NA	TRBV2	TGTGCCAGCAGCACCGGGACTAGCGGGGGGGCGGAGACCCAGTACTTC	CASSTGTSGGAETQYF
13	NA	TRBJ2-7	NA	TRBV30	TGTGCCTGGAGGTCAAGACAGGCGGGCGAGCAGTACTTC	CAWRSRQAGEQYF
15	NA	TRBJ1-6	NA	TRBV5-6	TGTGCCAGCAGCTCAGGGGTGTCCTATAATTCACCCCTCCACTTT	CASSSGVSYNSPLHF
17	NA	TRBJ2-6	NA	TRBV5-1	TGCGCCAGCAGCTTGGAACCACCAGGGTCTGGGGCCAACGTCCTGACTTTC	CASSLEPPGSGANVLTF
15	NA	TRBJ1-2	NA	TRBV11-2	TGTGCCAGCAGCTTAGATTTGGGGAGTAGCTATGGCTACACCTTC	CASSLDLGSSYGYTF
17	NA	TRBJ2-3	NA	TRBV5-4	TGTGCCAGCAGCTTGAAAGTGGGGGGGGGCACCACAGATACGCAGTATTTT	CASSLKVGGGTTDTQYF
13	NA	TRBJ1-2	NA	TRBV7-9	TGTGCCAGCAGTCCCGGGACACCCTATGGCTACACCTTC	CASSPGTPYGYTF
15	NA	TRBJ1-1	NA	TRBV6-1	TGTGCCAGCAGGGACAGCATAGGATGGCGCACTGAAGCTTTCTTT	CASRDSIGWRTEAFF
16	TRBD1	TRBJ1-3	NA	TRBV5-1	TGCGCCAGCAGCTTGGGCGGGACAGGCTCTGGAAACACCATATATTTT	CASSLGGTGSGNTIYF
14	NA	TRBJ1-5	NA	TRBV5-6	TGTGCCAGCAGCTTAGGAGGGCGAAATCAGCCCCAGCATTTT	CASSLGGRNQPQHF
13	NA	TRBJ2-7	NA	TRBV6-1	TGTGCAACTCTACGCACTGGCCCAGGGGAGCAGTACTTC	CATLRTGPGEQYF
13	TRBD2	TRBJ2-1	NA	TRBV30	TGTGCCTGGAAGAATGCGGGGGGGCGAGAGCAGTTCTTC	CAWKNAGGREQFF
16	TRBD1	TRBJ1-4	NA	TRBV6-1	TGTGCCAGCAGTGGCCGACAGGGCTCGAAGGCTGAAAAACTGTTTTTT	CASSGRQGSKAEKLFF
11	NA	TRBJ2-1	NA	TRBV5-6	TGTGCCAGCAAGACGAAAAGCGAGCAGTTCTTC	CASKTKSEQFF
14	NA	TRBJ1-1	NA	TRBV7-9	TGTGCCAGCAGCTTAGGTGACACGAACACTGAAGCTTTCTTT	CASSLGDTNTEAFF
14	NA	TRBJ2-7	NA	TRBV4-1	TGCGCCAGCAGCCAAGGTGGGATCGGCTACGAGCAGTACTTC	CASSQGGIGYEQYF
13	TRBD1	TRBJ1-1	NA	TRBV11-1	TGTGCCAGCTCCCGGACAGGCGGCGCTGAAGCTTTCTTT	CASSRTGGAEAFF
16	TRBD1	TRBJ1-3	NA	TRBV30	TGTGCCTGGAGTGACCGGACAGGGCTTAGTGGAAACACCATATATTTT	CAWSDRTGLSGNTIYF
14	NA	TRBJ2-3	NA	TRBV2	TGTGCCAGCAGTGGGGGTCCACGCACGGATACGCAGTATTTT	CASSGGPRTDTQYF
12	NA	TRBJ2-5	NA	TRBV7-9	TGTGCCAGCAGCTTAGGACAAGAGACCCAGTACTTC	CASSLGQETQYF
14	NA	TRBJ2-3	NA	TRBV5-1	TGCGCCAGCAGCTCCGGACAGAGCACAGATACGCAGTATTTT	CASSSGQSTDTQYF
14	NA	TRBJ2-1	NA	TRBV5-6	TGTGCCAGCAGCTTGCCACACGGTAGTAATGAGCAGTTCTTC	CASSLPHGSNEQFF
13	NA	TRBJ2-7	NA	TRBV5-6	TGTGCCAGCAGCAAGTGGCTTCCCTACGAGCAGTACTTC	CASSKWLPYEQYF
14	NA	TRBJ1-1	NA	TRBV7-9	TGTGCCAGCAGCGGAGGGATTACGGACACTGAAGCTTTCTTT	CASSGGITDTEAFF
13	NA	TRBJ2-7	NA	TRBV18	TGTGCCAGCTGGGGCGGGGAAGTCTCCGAGCAGTACTTC	CASWGGEVSEQYF